Shown below are 3 T cell receptor beta chains from a single sample sequenced in a study of vaccination and CD4 T cells after COVID-19. TCRdb independently ran MiXCR on the PCR reads; one entry per CDR3 protein. Of roughly 30,000 distinct CDR3 sequences in the sample, under 65% were seen once. Stated time point: late sampling 161 to 241 days after vaccination in a few convalescent patients. Sequenced material: CD4+ T cells from blood, taken about 7 months after SARS-CoV-2 vaccination. The origin of the receptors is a human donor who had recovered from COVID-19.

This sequence joins TRBV19 and TRBJ1-5; possibly TRBD1 for D (6 bases). Germline values: CDR1 LNHDA, CDR2 SQIVND (reference sequence). The V gene lost 7 bases and the J gene lost 6 bases, with 16 bases spanning the gap. There are 14 residues in the CDR3. The CDR3, as DNA: TGTGCCAGTACCCCCAACAGGGACATTCAGCCCCAGCATTTT. Translated, it gives CASTPNRDIQPQHF.

V is TRBV6-1 and J is TRBJ2-1; 9 bases map to TRBD2. J gave up 4 bases and V 5 bases, and 9 bases lay outside the gene matches. The CDR3 spans 16 residues. Germline CDR1 reads MNHNS; CDR2 reads SASEGT. DNA of the CDR3: TGTGCCAGCAGTACGATCAGCGGGAGGCTGTACAATGAGCAGTTCTTC. Protein product: CASSTISGRLYNEQFF.

This chain uses TRBV28 with TRBJ2-5; D may match TRBD1 or TRBD2 (5 bases each). Germline V gene lookup returns CDR1 MDHEN and CDR2 SYDVKM. Trimming removed 3 bases from V and 7 bases from J, with 12 bases in between. The CDR3 extends over 13 amino acids. The CDR3 here is CASSLGDLGTQYF. In DNA, the CDR3 is TGTGCCAGCAGTTTGGGGGATCTGGGGACCCAGTACTTC. Full variable domain (missing parts from reference TRBV28 and TRBJ2-5): DVKVTQSSRYLVKRTGEKVFLECVQDMDHENMFWYRQDPGLGLRLIYFSYDVKMKEKGDIPEGYSVSREKKERFSLILESASTNQTSMYLCASSLGDLGTQYFGPGTRLLVL.